Sequencing of this T cell receptor (beta chain) was carried out in a study of T cell repertoires in cytomegalovirus infection (dated by TCRdb to 2018 to 2020). General notes on the study: The HLA type of each donor mattered for the analysis, because public TCR beta signatures pointed to carriage of CMV infection along with the matching HLA type. Findings and caveats that apply to the study as a whole: The ex vivo response was dominated by HLA-C-restricted CMV-specific TCR beta clonotypes, and the single most frequent clonotype in two of eight donors was supplied by these HLA-C-restricted clonotypes. In both this cohort and an independent cohort of some 370 donors, the cumulative frequency of public TCR beta family members distinguished carriers of CMV infection plus the relevant HLA type.

The CDR3 runs 16 residues from the cysteine to the phenylalanine. Only the CDR3 part of the read is kept: 48 bases, read in frame from the first base. Trimming at the junction amounts to 1 base on V and 6 bases on J, and the germline ends lie 16 bases apart. The germline V gene supplies CDR1 SGHDN and CDR2 FVKESK. TCRdb lists the instrument as Illumina HiSeq 1500. The public sequencing data were trimmed at Q25 with fastp and processed into clonotypes with MiXCR by TCRdb, which kept only in-frame beta chains. Under each unique CDR3 protein, matching rows form one entry showing the most common genes and DNA. In all, the sample holds about 310,000 distinct CDR3 sequences, and 15% to 20% of those were seen once. Jointly, the top ten make up 12% of the sample. Concerning this clonotype: The clone's antigen remains unknown. Within one base of it there is no much larger clone, and no base qualities were kept.

The sequence is built from TRBV14 and TRBJ2-1; no D gene can be assigned with confidence. The source of this sequence is a human donor in good health (CMV status not recorded). Some clones in this sample may be carry-over from other donors' samples. The material sequenced was PBMCs. The DNA sequence is given as TGTGCCAGCAGCCAAGGAAAAGGTTTGCGGAGCAATGAGCAGTTCTTC. This codes for CASSQGKGLRSNEQFF.